This TCR beta chain was sequenced for a study of T cell repertoires in cytomegalovirus infection. Study at large: In the study, CMV epitopes included recently identified HLA-C-restricted and well-studied HLA-B-restricted ones. Findings of the study overall: HLA-C-restricted CMV-specific TCR beta clonotypes prevailed in the ex vivo response.

Via MiXCR, TCRdb re-called the reads, giving one row per CDR3 protein. The data hold about 920,000 distinct CDR3 sequences, with roughly 30% observed a single time. The V end lost 5 bases, the J end lost 5 bases, and 4 bases lay between the germline ends. There are 11 residues in the CDR3. Germline CDR1 is SGHVS and CDR2 is FNYEAQ. Points on this clonotype: Its antigen is currently unknown.

This receptor was identified in a human donor in good health (CMV status not recorded). Some clones in this sample may be carry-over from other donors' samples. This specimen was cultured CD8+ T cells from PBMCs, taken from culture after CMV antigen stimulation. The chain combines TRBV7-6 with TRBJ2-1; D gene ambiguous. CDR3 bases: TGTGCCAGCAGCAAGGACAATGAGCAGTTCTTC. Translating it yields CASSKDNEQFF.